This passage covers 22 T cell receptor beta chains from one sample sequenced in a study of cytomegalovirus exposure and HLA in healthy donors. The PCR ran on 60 Vbeta and 13 Jbeta primers. Repertoires were generated with immunoSEQ multiplex PCR, while TCRdb's copy carries only in-frame clones and drops some. Among some 190,000 clones, 87% were seen once, and the ten largest hold over 1%. What was sequenced was PBMCs. The receptors were sampled from a man between 25 and 39 years old in good health and CMV-seronegative.

The V and J genes are TRBV5-4 and TRBJ2-1, with 9 bases aligning to TRBD1. Germline V gene sequence: CDR1 SGHNT, CDR2 YYREEE (reference sequence). Trimming cost V 4 bases and J 5 bases; bases outside gene matches: 7. The CDR3 sequence is 15 residues long. In DNA, the CDR3 is TGTGCCAGCAGCCGGGACAGGGTTGGGGACAATGAGCAGTTCTTC. Its protein is CASSRDRVGDNEQFF.

The chain links TRBV28 to TRBJ1-6, with no clear D. V shed 3 bases and J shed 11 bases, with 20 bases lying between them. Germline CDR1 is MDHEN and CDR2 is SYDVKM. The CDR3 covers 16 residues. CDR3 loop: CASSLLFQITRPPLHF. In DNA, the CDR3 is TGTGCCAGCAGTTTGTTATTCCAGATCACGCGGCCACCCCTCCACTTT.

The chain has TRBV19 and TRBJ1-2; D is unresolved. In germline, CDR1 is LNHDA, CDR2 SQIVND (reference sequence). The CDR3 runs 12 residues. Deletions cut 5 bases from V and 2 bases from J, with 6 bases between. The CDR3 region is CASSRGNYGYTF. The DNA for the CDR3 is TGTGCCAGTAGTCGGGGAAACTATGGCTACACCTTC.

This clone has only one observation. The chain couples TRBV5-4 to TRBJ2-3, with D tentatively TRBD2 (5 bases). The CDR3 has 13 residues. Germline V gives CDR1 SGHNT, CDR2 YYREEE (reference sequence). Trimming left V 7 bases short and J 2 bases short, with 11 bases between. CDR3 nucleotides: TGTGCCAGCTCTTATCGGGACACAGATACGCAGTATTTT. Protein product: CASSYRDTDTQYF.

This chain connects TRBV4-1 to TRBJ1-4; D uncertain. The germline V and J ends were trimmed by 2 bases and 5 bases, with 12 bases remaining between them. The CDR3 is 15 amino acids. The germline CDR1 and CDR2 sequences are MGHRA and YSYEKL. Here the CDR3 DNA reads TGCGCCAGCAGCCAACGGGTCGGAACAAATGAAAAACTGTTTTTT. It translates to CASSQRVGTNEKLFF.

In the case of this clone: Other DNA variants within this sample encode the same CDR3. V gene TRBV19 combines with J gene TRBJ2-7; 11 bases align to TRBD2. Germline V gene data show CDR1 as LNHDA and CDR2 as SQIVND (reference sequence). The CDR3 sequence is 15 residues long. The V segment lost 3 bases and the J segment 3 bases; nucleotides outside the gene matches: 4. CDR3 DNA sequence: TGTGCCAGTAGTATCGGCACTAGCGGGAGCTACGAGCAGTACTTC. It yields the protein CASSIGTSGSYEQYF. The full variable domain, completed using reference TRBV19 and TRBJ2-7, is DGGITQSPKYLFRKEGQNVTLSCEQNLNHDAMYWYRQDPGQGLRLIYYSQIVNDFQKGDIAEGYSVSREKKESFPLTVTSAQKNPTAFYLCASSIGTSGSYEQYFGPGTRLTVT.

Points on this clone: Relative to the germline gene, one junction end is altered; a read error may explain this. The V and J genes are TRBV7-9 and TRBJ1-5; D not certain. The CDR3 totals 13 residues. Germline-derived CDR1 and CDR2 are SEHNR and FQNEAQ (reference sequence). CDR3 sequence reads: CSSSPNSNQPQHF. Here the CDR3 DNA reads TGTTCCAGCAGTCCTAATAGCAATCAGCCCCAGCATTTT.

CDR3 protein: CASSNIKLGRDYEQYF. The CDR3 coding sequence is TGTGCCAGCAGCAACATCAAGTTGGGGAGGGACTACGAGCAGTACTTC. V gene TRBV7-9 combines with J gene TRBJ2-7, with TRBD2 identical over 7 bases. CDR3 length equals 16 residues. Trimming at V came to 5 bases and at J to 3 bases, leaving 13 bases not matched to a gene. Per the germline V gene, CDR1 is SEHNR and CDR2 is FQNEAQ (reference sequence).

V gene TRBV7-8 combines with J gene TRBJ2-1; D uncertain. Germline V gives CDR1 SGHVS, CDR2 FQNEAQ. The V end lost 10 bases, the J end lost 2 bases, and 6 bases lay between the germline ends. The CDR3 spans 11 residues. CDR3 bases: TGTGCCACCCATGCCTACAATGAGCAGTTCTTC. Its translation: CATHAYNEQFF.

This clone showed up just once. The V call is TRBV28, the J call TRBJ2-7; 11 bases line up with TRBD1. The CDR3 consists of 14 residues. Losses at the gene ends were 5 bases for V and 4 bases for J; bases not matched to a gene: 4. In germline, CDR1 is MDHEN, CDR2 SYDVKM. The CDR3 DNA is TGTGCCAGCAGTCCGGACAGGGGGCAGTACGAGCAGTACTTC. Its translation is CASSPDRGQYEQYF. Complete variable domain (other parts from reference TRBV28 and TRBJ2-7): DVKVTQSSRYLVKRTGEKVFLECVQDMDHENMFWYRQDPGLGLRLIYFSYDVKMKEKGDIPEGYSVSREKKERFSLILESASTNQTSMYLCASSPDRGQYEQYFGPGTRLTVT.

The chain uses TRBV2 and TRBJ1-2, with D unclear. Germline values: CDR1 SNHLY, CDR2 FYNNEI. CDR3 size: 13 residues. V gave up 3 bases and J gave up 4 bases, with 9 bases separating them. The CDR3 nucleotides are TGTGCCAGCAGTGAGCGGGGTAGCTATGGCTACACCTTC. Its protein is CASSERGSYGYTF.

The CDR3 nucleotides are TGCGCCAGCAGCTTGGGGGGCCGGAACGAGCAGTACTTC. Translated: CASSLGGRNEQYF. V usage is TRBV5-1 and J usage is TRBJ2-5; maybe TRBD1 (5 bases). The tail of the sequence fits TRBJ2-7 better, so the J call may be wrong. Germline V lookup: CDR1 SGHRS, CDR2 YFSETQ. The CDR3 length is 13 residues.

The CDR3 bases are TGTGCCAGCAGCCTAACAGGGTGGGAGAACACTGAAGCTTTCTTT. The encoded protein is CASSLTGWENTEAFF. This chain connects TRBV7-8 to TRBJ1-1; the D gene is possibly TRBD1 (6 bases). Germline V gene data show CDR1 as SGHVS and CDR2 as FQNEAQ. Trimming left V 5 bases short and J 1 base short, with 14 bases between. CDR3 length equals 15 residues. Using reference TRBV7-8 and TRBJ1-1 for the parts outside the CDR3, the full variable domain is GAGVSQSPRYKVAKRGQDVALRCDPISGHVSLFWYQQALGQGPEFLTYFQNEAQLDKSGLPSDRFFAERPEGSVSTLKIQRTQQEDSAVYLCASSLTGWENTEAFFGQGTRLTVV.

The chain links TRBV6-5 to TRBJ2-3, with D perhaps matching TRBD2 (8 bases). Per germline, CDR1 MNHEY and CDR2 SVGAGI. V lost 7 bases to trimming and J lost 9 bases, with 23 bases between them. The CDR3 spans 15 residues. The CDR3 nucleotides are TGTGCCAGCACCAAGGGGGCGGGGGGTGAAAGGACGCAGTATTTT. Its protein product is CASTKGAGGERTQYF.

The chain couples TRBV6-1 to TRBJ1-2; a possible D gene is TRBD1 (5 bases). Trimming cost V 7 bases and J 5 bases, with 17 bases left between them. Germline CDR1 reads MNHNS; CDR2 reads SASEGT. This CDR3 spans 14 amino acids. The CDR3 DNA reads as TGTGCCAGCACCCGAAAAGACAGTCCTTATGGCTACACCTTC. It yields the protein CASTRKDSPYGYTF.

This clone has more than one count but fewer than ten. This chain connects TRBV21-1 to TRBJ1-2; TRBD1 was called by the table and not checked on the DNA. TRBV21-1 is noted as a pseudogene. This CDR3 is 13 amino acids long. The DNA for the CDR3 is TGTGCCAGCAGCAACCTTAAGGGGGCTGGCTACACCTTC. This translates into CASSNLKGAGYTF.

DNA for the CDR3: TGTGCCAGCAGGCCGAGAGCGGGAACGGAGACCCAGTACTTC. As protein: CASRPRAGTETQYF. The rearrangement links TRBV7-6 to TRBJ2-5; 7 bases are shared with TRBD2. This CDR3 comprises 14 residues. Germline CDR1 is SGHVS and CDR2 is FNYEAQ. J was trimmed by 5 bases and V by 6 bases; bases with no gene match: 9.

J is TRBJ1-1 and V is TRBV5-4, with a weak D call TRBD1 (5 bases). There are 14 residues in the CDR3. V lost 3 bases to trimming and J lost 4 bases, with 13 bases between them. Per the germline V gene, CDR1 is SGHNT and CDR2 is YYREEE (reference sequence). The CDR3 DNA is TGTGCCAGCAGCTCCAGGAGGGGCCCCACTGAAGCTTTCTTT. Its protein is CASSSRRGPTEAFF.

The chain has TRBV15 and TRBJ1-5; tentatively, D is TRBD1 (5 bases). V was cut by 0 bases and J by 4 bases, with 10 bases left in between. Germline-derived CDR1 and CDR2 are LNHNV and YYDKDF (reference sequence). The CDR3 covers 15 residues. CDR3 sequence (DNA): TGTGCCACCAGCAGAGATAGGGGCAGGAATCAGCCCCAGCATTTT. Translating gives CATSRDRGRNQPQHF. The whole variable domain, remainder taken from reference TRBV15 and TRBJ1-5, is DAMVIQNPRYQVTQFGKPVTLSCSQTLNHNVMYWYQQKSSQAPKLLFHYYDKDFNNEADTPDNFQSRRPNTSFCFLDIRSPGLGDTAMYLCATSRDRGRNQPQHFGDGTRLSIL.

The rearrangement joins TRBV15 to TRBJ2-1; 7 positions match TRBD2. Per the germline V gene, CDR1 is LNHNV and CDR2 is YYDKDF (reference sequence). V dropped 0 bases and J dropped 3; count of bases not matched to a gene: 14. The length of the CDR3 is 19 residues. CDR3 loop: CATSRDAVVGLADYNEQFF. CDR3 DNA: TGTGCCACCAGCAGAGATGCGGTGGTTGGGCTAGCGGACTACAATGAGCAGTTCTTC.

This chain joins TRBV6-6 and TRBJ1-3, with D uncertain. Trimming removed 2 bases from V and 4 bases from J, with 3 bases in between. The germline V gene encodes CDR1 MNHNY and CDR2 SVGAGI (reference sequence). This CDR3 is 12 amino acids long. The CDR3 here is CASSYEGNTIYF. CDR3 sequence (DNA): TGTGCCAGCAGTTACGAGGGAAACACCATATATTTT.

This chain links TRBV6-6 with TRBJ1-2, with a tentative D call TRBD1 (6 bases). The V end was cut by 5 bases, the J end by 2 bases, with 18 bases between. The germline V gene encodes CDR1 MNHNY and CDR2 SVGAGI (reference sequence). The CDR3 is 16 amino acids. The CDR3 coding sequence is TGTGCCAGCAGTCCGATCGGGGACATAATAAACTATGGCTACACCTTC. It specifies CASSPIGDIINYGYTF.